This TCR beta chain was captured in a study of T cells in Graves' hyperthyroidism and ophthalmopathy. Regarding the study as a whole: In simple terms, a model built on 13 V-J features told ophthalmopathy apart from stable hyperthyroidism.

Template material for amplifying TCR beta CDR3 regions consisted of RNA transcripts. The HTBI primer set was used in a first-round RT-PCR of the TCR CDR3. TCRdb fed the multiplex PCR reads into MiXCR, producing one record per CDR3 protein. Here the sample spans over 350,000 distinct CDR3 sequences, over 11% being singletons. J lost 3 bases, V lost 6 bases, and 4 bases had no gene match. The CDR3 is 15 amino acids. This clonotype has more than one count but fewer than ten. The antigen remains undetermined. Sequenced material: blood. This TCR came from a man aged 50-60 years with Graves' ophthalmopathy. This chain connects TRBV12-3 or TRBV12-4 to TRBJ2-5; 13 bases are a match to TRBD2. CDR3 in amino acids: CASRGTSGIEETQYF. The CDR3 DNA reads TGTGCCAGCAGGGGGACTAGCGGGATAGAAGAGACCCAGTACTTC.